Ten or more counts support the clone carrying this T cell receptor (beta chain). No antigen is known for it. Disease lasting under 3 months, a NOSPECS grade of at least 4, and a Clinical Activity Score of at least 3 were features of the ophthalmopathy patients. It was 10 ml of fresh peripheral blood that supplied the PBMCs. The data belong to a study of T cells in Graves' hyperthyroidism and ophthalmopathy. Researchers amplified the TCR beta CDR3 regions from RNA transcripts. HTBI primers were the set used in a first-round RT-PCR of the TCR CDR3. MiXCR, run by TCRdb on the multiplex PCR reads, gives a single entry per CDR3 protein. The table records hundreds of thousands of distinct CDR3 sequences, 22% of them present only once. General study findings and limits: Most thyroid clonotypes with frequency above 0.001 were detected in blood.

The germline V gene encodes CDR1 MNHNS and CDR2 SASEGT. Trimming stripped 10 bases from V and 0 bases from J, with 12 bases between. This CDR3 is 13 amino acids long. The chain is built from TRBV6-1 and TRBJ1-1; D uncertain. The sample was blood. The TCR comes from a woman aged 70-85 years with Graves' ophthalmopathy. CDR3 in amino acids: CATSWTVNTEAFF. The CDR3 DNA reads TGTGCCACCTCATGGACGGTGAACACTGAAGCTTTCTTT.